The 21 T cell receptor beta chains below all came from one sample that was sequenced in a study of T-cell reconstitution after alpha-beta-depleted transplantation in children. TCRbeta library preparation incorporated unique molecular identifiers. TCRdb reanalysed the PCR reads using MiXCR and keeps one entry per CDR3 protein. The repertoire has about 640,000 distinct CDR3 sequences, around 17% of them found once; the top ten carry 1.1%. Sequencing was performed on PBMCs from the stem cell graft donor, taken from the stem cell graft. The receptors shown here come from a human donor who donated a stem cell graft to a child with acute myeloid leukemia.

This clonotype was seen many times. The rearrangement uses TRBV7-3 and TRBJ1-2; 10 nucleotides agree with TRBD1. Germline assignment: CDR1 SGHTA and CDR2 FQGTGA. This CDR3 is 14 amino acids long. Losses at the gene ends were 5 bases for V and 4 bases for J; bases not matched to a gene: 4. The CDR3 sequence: CASSPGQGTYGYTF. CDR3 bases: TGTGCCAGCAGCCCGGGACAGGGGACCTATGGCTACACCTTC.

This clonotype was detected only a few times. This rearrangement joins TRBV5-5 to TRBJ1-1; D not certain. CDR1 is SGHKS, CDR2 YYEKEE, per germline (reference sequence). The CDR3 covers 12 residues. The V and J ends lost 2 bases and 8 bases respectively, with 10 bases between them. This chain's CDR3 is CASSFREREAFF. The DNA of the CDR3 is TGTGCCAGCAGCTTCCGGGAGAGGGAAGCTTTCTTT.

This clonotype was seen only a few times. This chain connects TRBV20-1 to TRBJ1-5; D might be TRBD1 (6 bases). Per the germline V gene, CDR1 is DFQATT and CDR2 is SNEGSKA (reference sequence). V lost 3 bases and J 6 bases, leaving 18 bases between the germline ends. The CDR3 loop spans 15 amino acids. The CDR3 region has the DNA TGCAGTGCTAGCACGCACAGGGAGTGGTTTCAGCCCCAGCATTTT. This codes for CSASTHREWFQPQHF.

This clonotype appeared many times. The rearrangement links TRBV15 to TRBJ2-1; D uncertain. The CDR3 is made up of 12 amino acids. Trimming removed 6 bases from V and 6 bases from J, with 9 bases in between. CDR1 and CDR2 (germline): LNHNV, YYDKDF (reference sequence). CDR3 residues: CATREFPNEQFF. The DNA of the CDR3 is TGTGCCACCAGGGAATTCCCCAATGAGCAGTTCTTC.

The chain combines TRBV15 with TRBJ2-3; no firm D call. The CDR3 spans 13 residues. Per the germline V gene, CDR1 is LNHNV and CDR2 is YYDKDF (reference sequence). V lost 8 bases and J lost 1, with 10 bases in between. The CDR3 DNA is TGTGCCACCCGTTACGTAGGCACAGATACGCAGTATTTT. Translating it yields CATRYVGTDTQYF.

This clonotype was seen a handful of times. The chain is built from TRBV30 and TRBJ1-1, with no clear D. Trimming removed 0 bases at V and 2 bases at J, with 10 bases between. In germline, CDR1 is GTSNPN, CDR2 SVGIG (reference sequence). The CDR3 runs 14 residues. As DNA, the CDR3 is TGTGCCTGGAGTGTAATCGGACGAAACACTGAAGCTTTCTTT. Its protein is CAWSVIGRNTEAFF.

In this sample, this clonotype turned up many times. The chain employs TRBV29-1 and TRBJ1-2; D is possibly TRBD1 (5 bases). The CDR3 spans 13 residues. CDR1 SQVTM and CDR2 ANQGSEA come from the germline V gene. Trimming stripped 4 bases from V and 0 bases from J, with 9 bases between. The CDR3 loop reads CSVVRTTNYGYTF. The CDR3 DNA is TGCAGCGTTGTTCGGACAACTAACTATGGCTACACCTTC.

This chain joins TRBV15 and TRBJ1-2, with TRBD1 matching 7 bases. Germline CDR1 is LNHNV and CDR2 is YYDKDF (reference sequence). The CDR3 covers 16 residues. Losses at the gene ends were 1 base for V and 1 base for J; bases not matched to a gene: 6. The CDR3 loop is CATSRVTGAINYGYTF. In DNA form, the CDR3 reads TGTGCCACCAGCAGAGTTACAGGGGCTATTAACTATGGCTACACCTTC.

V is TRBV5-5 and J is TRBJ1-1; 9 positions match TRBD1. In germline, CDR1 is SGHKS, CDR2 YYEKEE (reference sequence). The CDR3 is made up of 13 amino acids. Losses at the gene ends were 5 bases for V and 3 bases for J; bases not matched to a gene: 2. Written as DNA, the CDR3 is TGTGCCAGCAGTAACAGGGGGCACACTGAAGCTTTCTTT. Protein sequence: CASSNRGHTEAFF.

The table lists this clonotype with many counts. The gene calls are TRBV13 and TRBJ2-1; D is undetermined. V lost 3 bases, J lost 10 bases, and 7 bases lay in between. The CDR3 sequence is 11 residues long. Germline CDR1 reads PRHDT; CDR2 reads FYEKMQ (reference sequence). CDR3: CASSFSGEQFF. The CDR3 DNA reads TGTGCCAGCAGCTTTAGTGGGGAGCAGTTCTTC.

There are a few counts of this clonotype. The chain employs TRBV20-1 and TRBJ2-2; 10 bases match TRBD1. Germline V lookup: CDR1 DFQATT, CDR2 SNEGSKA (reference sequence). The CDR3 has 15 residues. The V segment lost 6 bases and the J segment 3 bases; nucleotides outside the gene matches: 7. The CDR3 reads CSARGQGVYTGELFF. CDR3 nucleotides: TGCAGTGCCCGCGGACAGGGGGTTTACACCGGGGAGCTGTTTTTT.

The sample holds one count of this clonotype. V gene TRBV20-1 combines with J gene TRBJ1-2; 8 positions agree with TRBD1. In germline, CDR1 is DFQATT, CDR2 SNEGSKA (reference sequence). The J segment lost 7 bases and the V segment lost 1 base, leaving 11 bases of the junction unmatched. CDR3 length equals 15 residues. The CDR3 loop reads CSARADRVFFSGYTF. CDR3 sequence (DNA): TGCAGTGCTAGAGCGGACAGGGTTTTTTTCTCTGGCTACACCTTC.

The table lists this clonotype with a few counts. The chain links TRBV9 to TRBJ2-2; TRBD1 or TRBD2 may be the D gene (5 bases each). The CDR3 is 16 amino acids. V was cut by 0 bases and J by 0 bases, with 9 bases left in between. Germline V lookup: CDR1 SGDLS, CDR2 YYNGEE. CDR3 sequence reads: CASSVDVGANTGELFF. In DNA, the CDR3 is TGTGCCAGCAGCGTAGATGTGGGGGCGAACACCGGGGAGCTGTTTTTT.

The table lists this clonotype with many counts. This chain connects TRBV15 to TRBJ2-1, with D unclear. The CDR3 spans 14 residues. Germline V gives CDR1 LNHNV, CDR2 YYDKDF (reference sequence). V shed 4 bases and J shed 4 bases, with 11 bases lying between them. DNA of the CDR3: TGTGCCACCAGCACTGCGGTTCGATACAATGAGCAGTTCTTC. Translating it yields CATSTAVRYNEQFF.

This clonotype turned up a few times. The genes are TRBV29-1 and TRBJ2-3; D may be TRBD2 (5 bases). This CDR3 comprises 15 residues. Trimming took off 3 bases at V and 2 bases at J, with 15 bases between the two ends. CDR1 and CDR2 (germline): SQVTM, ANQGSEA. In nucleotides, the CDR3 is TGCAGCGTTGAGATGGGAGCAGTTAACACAGATACGCAGTATTTT. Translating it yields CSVEMGAVNTDTQYF.

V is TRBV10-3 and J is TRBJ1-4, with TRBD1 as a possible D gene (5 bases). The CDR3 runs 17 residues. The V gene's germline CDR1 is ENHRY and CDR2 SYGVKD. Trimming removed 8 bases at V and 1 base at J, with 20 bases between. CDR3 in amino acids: CAISLGGTLLTNEKLFF. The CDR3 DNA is TGTGCCATCTCCCTCGGGGGGACTCTACTAACTAATGAAAAACTGTTTTTT.

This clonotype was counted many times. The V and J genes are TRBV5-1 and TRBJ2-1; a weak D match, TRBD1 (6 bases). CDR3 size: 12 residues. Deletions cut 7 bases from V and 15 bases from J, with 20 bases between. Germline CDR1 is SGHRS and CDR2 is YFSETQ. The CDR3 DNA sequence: TGCGCCAGCGGGGACAACACGATACAGGGGTTCTTC. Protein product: CASGDNTIQGFF.

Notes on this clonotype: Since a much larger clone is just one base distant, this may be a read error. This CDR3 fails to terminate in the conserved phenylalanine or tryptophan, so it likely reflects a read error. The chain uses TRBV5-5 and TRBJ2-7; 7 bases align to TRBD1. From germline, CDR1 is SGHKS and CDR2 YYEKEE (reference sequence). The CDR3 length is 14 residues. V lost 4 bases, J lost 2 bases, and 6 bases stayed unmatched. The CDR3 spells CASSKLTGTYEQYI. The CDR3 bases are TGTGCCAGCAGCAAACTGACAGGGACCTACGAGCAGTACATC.

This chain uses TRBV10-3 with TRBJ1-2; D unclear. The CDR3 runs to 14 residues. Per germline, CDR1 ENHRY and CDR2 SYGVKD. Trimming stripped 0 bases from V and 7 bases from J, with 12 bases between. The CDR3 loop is CAISESLGGPGYTF. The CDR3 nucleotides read TGTGCCATCAGTGAGTCTCTGGGCGGACCTGGCTACACCTTC.

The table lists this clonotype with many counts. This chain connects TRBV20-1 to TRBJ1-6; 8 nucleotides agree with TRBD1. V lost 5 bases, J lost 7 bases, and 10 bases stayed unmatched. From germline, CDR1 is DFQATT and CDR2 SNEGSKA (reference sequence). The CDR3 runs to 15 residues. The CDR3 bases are TGCAGTGCTCATTCGGGGGACAGGCTAAATTCACCCCTCCACTTT. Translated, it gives CSAHSGDRLNSPLHF.

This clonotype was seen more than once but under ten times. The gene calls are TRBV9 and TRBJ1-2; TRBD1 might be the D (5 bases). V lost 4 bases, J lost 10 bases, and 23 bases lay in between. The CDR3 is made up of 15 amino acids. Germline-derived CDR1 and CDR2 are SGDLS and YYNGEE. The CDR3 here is CASSFLPGGGNAYTF. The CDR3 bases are TGTGCCAGCAGCTTCCTCCCAGGCGGGGGGAACGCCTACACCTTC.